A selection of T cell receptor gamma chains follows, all from one sample in a study of intestinal T cells in coeliac disease. TCRdb reprocessed the multiplex PCR reads using CATT. Among nearly 550 gamma-chain clones listed, 50% were seen once. Material: a duodenal biopsy. The receptors derive from a human donor with celiac disease. Each CDR3 is given with its conserved first and last residue. Each record gives: CDR3 DNA, CDR3 protein, clone size, J gene, V gene, CDR3 length. Clone size appears in some rows only: once, few, many, or a class for an expanded clone.

cdr3_nt: TGTGCTGCGTGGGATTATAAGGAGACCCAATCACGTCTCACCACTGGTTGGTTCAAGATATTT
cdr3_aa: CAAWDYKETQSRLTTGWFKIF
clone_size: NA
j_call: TRGJP1
v_call: TRGV10
cdr3_length: 21

cdr3_nt: TGTGCCACCTGGGATTGGGATTATAAGAAACTCTTT
cdr3_aa: CATWDWDYKKLF
clone_size: NA
j_call: TRGJ1/TRGJ2
v_call: TRGV8
cdr3_length: 12

cdr3_nt: TGTGCCTTGTTGGCAGAAGTTTGGTTCAAGATATTT
cdr3_aa: CALLAEVWFKIF
clone_size: NA
j_call: TRGJP1
v_call: TRGV9
cdr3_length: 12

cdr3_nt: TGTGCTGCGTGGGATGGGGGTAAGAAACTCTTT
cdr3_aa: CAAWDGGKKLF
clone_size: NA
j_call: TRGJ1/TRGJ2
v_call: TRGV10
cdr3_length: 11

cdr3_nt: TGTGCCACCTGGGATAGGGCTGGTTACTATAAGAAACTCTTT
cdr3_aa: CATWDRAGYYKKLF
clone_size: NA
j_call: TRGJ1/TRGJ2
v_call: TRGV8
cdr3_length: 14

cdr3_nt: TGTGCTGCGTGGGCCCCCTTATTAAATTATTATAAGAAACTCTTT
cdr3_aa: CAAWAPLLNYYKKLF
clone_size: large
j_call: TRGJ1/TRGJ2
v_call: TRGV10
cdr3_length: 15

cdr3_nt: TGTGCCTTGTGGGAGGTCCGCACTGGTTGGTTCAAGATATTT
cdr3_aa: CALWEVRTGWFKIF
clone_size: NA
j_call: TRGJP1
v_call: TRGV9
cdr3_length: 14

cdr3_nt: TGTGCCGACCTGGGACAAATTACCACTGGTTGGTTCAAGATATTT
cdr3_aa: CADLGQITTGWFKIF
clone_size: NA
j_call: TRGJP1
v_call: TRGV3
cdr3_length: 15

cdr3_nt: TGTGCCTTGTGGACTACCGAGAGGATTTATAAGAAACTCTTT
cdr3_aa: CALWTTERIYKKLF
clone_size: NA
j_call: TRGJ1/TRGJ2
v_call: TRGV9
cdr3_length: 14

cdr3_nt: TGTGCCACCTGGGACAGGCATTATTATAAGAAACTCTTT
cdr3_aa: CATWDRHYYKKLF
clone_size: large
j_call: TRGJ1/TRGJ2
v_call: TRGV3
cdr3_length: 13

cdr3_nt: TGTGCCTTGTGGGAGCTGAATTATTATAAGAAACTCTTT
cdr3_aa: CALWELNYYKKLF
clone_size: large
j_call: TRGJ1/TRGJ2
v_call: TRGV9
cdr3_length: 13

cdr3_nt: TGTGCCTGCTGGATTAGGGGGGTGGGTAATACCACTGGTTGGTTCAAGATATTT
cdr3_aa: CACWIRGVGNTTGWFKIF
clone_size: large
j_call: TRGJP1
v_call: TRGV11
cdr3_length: 18

cdr3_nt: TGTGCCACCTGGGACAGGCAACACATTCATTATAAGAAACTCTTT
cdr3_aa: CATWDRQHIHYKKLF
clone_size: NA
j_call: TRGJ1/TRGJ2
v_call: TRGV3
cdr3_length: 15

cdr3_nt: TGTGCCACCTGGGATAGAGGATATAAGAAACTCTTT
cdr3_aa: CATWDRGYKKLF
clone_size: large
j_call: TRGJ1/TRGJ2
v_call: TRGV8
cdr3_length: 12

cdr3_nt: TGTGCTGCGTGGGACCTAGATTATTATAAGAAACTCTTT
cdr3_aa: CAAWDLDYYKKLF
clone_size: NA
j_call: TRGJ1/TRGJ2
v_call: TRGV10
cdr3_length: 13

cdr3_nt: TGTGCCACCTGGGACGGGCCCCTAGGGTCGCCATGGATCAAGACGTTT
cdr3_aa: CATWDGPLGSPWIKTF
clone_size: NA
j_call: TRGJP2
v_call: TRGV2
cdr3_length: 16

cdr3_nt: TGTGCCACCTGGGATAGGCGGGGGACTGGTTGGTTCAAGATATTT
cdr3_aa: CATWDRRGTGWFKIF
clone_size: NA
j_call: TRGJP1
v_call: TRGV8
cdr3_length: 15

cdr3_nt: TGTGCCACCTGGGACGGGCGGGGGAGTGATTGGATCAAGACGTTT
cdr3_aa: CATWDGRGSDWIKTF
clone_size: large
j_call: TRGJP2
v_call: TRGV2
cdr3_length: 15

cdr3_nt: TGTGCCTGCTGGATTAGGCCCGAGAAGAAACTCTTT
cdr3_aa: CACWIRPEKKLF
clone_size: hyperexpanded
j_call: TRGJ1/TRGJ2
v_call: TRGV11
cdr3_length: 12

cdr3_nt: TGTGCCTTGTGGGCCCAAATTGGGGAGAAACTCTTT
cdr3_aa: CALWAQIGEKLF
clone_size: few
j_call: TRGJ1/TRGJ2
v_call: TRGV9
cdr3_length: 12

cdr3_nt: TGTGCTGCGTGGGGACTAGCCACTGGTTGGTTCAAGATATTT
cdr3_aa: CAAWGLATGWFKIF
clone_size: NA
j_call: TRGJP1
v_call: TRGV10
cdr3_length: 14

cdr3_nt: TGTGCACCTGGGACAGCAACGAATACCACTGGTTGGTTCAAGATATTT
cdr3_aa: CAPGTATNTTGWFKIF
clone_size: NA
j_call: TRGJP1
v_call: TRGV3
cdr3_length: 16

cdr3_nt: TGTGCTGCGTGGGCGCCGATTTATCCCCATTATTATAAGAAACTCTTT
cdr3_aa: CAAWAPIYPHYYKKLF
clone_size: NA
j_call: TRGJ1/TRGJ2
v_call: TRGV10
cdr3_length: 16

cdr3_nt: TGTGCTGCGTGGGATGAGGTTGGTTTCAAGATATTT
cdr3_aa: CAAWDEVGFKIF
clone_size: NA
j_call: TRGJP1
v_call: TRGV10
cdr3_length: 12

cdr3_nt: TGTGCCACTGGGAATAGATATAAGAAACTCTTT
cdr3_aa: CATGNRYKKLF
clone_size: once
j_call: TRGJ1/TRGJ2
v_call: TRGV4
cdr3_length: 11

cdr3_nt: TGTGCCACCTTGGGGACGGGGCACCAGGTAGTGAATTGGATCAAGACGTTT
cdr3_aa: CATLGTGHQVVNWIKTF
clone_size: NA
j_call: TRGJP2
v_call: TRGV2
cdr3_length: 17

cdr3_nt: TGTGCCACCTGGGACGGGCCGAGGTTAGGGATCAAGACGTTT
cdr3_aa: CATWDGPRLGIKTF
clone_size: hyperexpanded
j_call: TRGJP2
v_call: TRGV2
cdr3_length: 14

cdr3_nt: TGTGCCACCTGGGGACAGGCAACACATTATTATAAGAAACTCTTT
cdr3_aa: CATWGQATHYYKKLF
clone_size: NA
j_call: TRGJ1/TRGJ2
v_call: TRGV3
cdr3_length: 15

cdr3_nt: TGTGCCACCTGGGATCCCCCCCGGAATATGGAGAAACTCTTT
cdr3_aa: CATWDPPRNMEKLF
clone_size: large
j_call: TRGJ1/TRGJ2
v_call: TRGV4
cdr3_length: 14

cdr3_nt: TGTGCCACCTGGGATGACCCTTATTATAAGAAACTCTTT
cdr3_aa: CATWDDPYYKKLF
clone_size: large
j_call: TRGJ1/TRGJ2
v_call: TRGV4
cdr3_length: 13

cdr3_nt: TGTGCCACCTGGGACACTAAGAAAAATTATTATAAGAAACTCTTT
cdr3_aa: CATWDTKKNYYKKLF
clone_size: NA
j_call: TRGJ1/TRGJ2
v_call: TRGV3
cdr3_length: 15

cdr3_nt: NA
cdr3_aa: CTTVPAGLRELF
clone_size: NA
j_call: TRGJ1/TRGJ2
v_call: TRGV11
cdr3_length: 12

cdr3_nt: TGTGCTGCGTGGGATTATGACTATTATAAGAAACTCTTT
cdr3_aa: CAAWDYDYYKKLF
clone_size: large
j_call: TRGJ1/TRGJ2
v_call: TRGV10
cdr3_length: 13

cdr3_nt: TGTGCCACCTGGACAGCAACGAATACCACTGGTTGGTTCAAGATATTT
cdr3_aa: CATWTATNTTGWFKIF
clone_size: NA
j_call: TRGJP1
v_call: TRGV3
cdr3_length: 16

cdr3_nt: TGTGCCGACCTGGGGTTTTATTATAAGAAACTCTTT
cdr3_aa: CADLGFYYKKLF
clone_size: NA
j_call: TRGJ1/TRGJ2
v_call: TRGV4
cdr3_length: 12

cdr3_nt: TGTGCCTCAAATGTAATTATAAAGAAACTCTTT
cdr3_aa: CASNVIIKKLF
clone_size: NA
j_call: TRGJ1/TRGJ2
v_call: TRGV11
cdr3_length: 11

cdr3_nt: TGTGCCACCAGAGTGAGTTGGATCAAGACGTTT
cdr3_aa: CATRVSWIKTF
clone_size: NA
j_call: TRGJP2
v_call: TRGV2
cdr3_length: 11

cdr3_nt: TGTGCCACCTGGGACCGGGCCCACGGCCGGGTTTCCGATTGGATCAAGACGTTT
cdr3_aa: CATWDRAHGRVSDWIKTF
clone_size: NA
j_call: TRGJP2
v_call: TRGV2
cdr3_length: 18

cdr3_nt: TGTGCCACCTGGACGTTTACCTATTATTATAAGAAACTCTTT
cdr3_aa: CATWTFTYYYKKLF
clone_size: NA
j_call: TRGJ1/TRGJ2
v_call: TRGV3
cdr3_length: 14

cdr3_nt: TGTGCTGCGTGGGATTACGCCACTGGTTGGTTCAAGATATTT
cdr3_aa: CAAWDYATGWFKIF
clone_size: NA
j_call: TRGJP1
v_call: TRGV10
cdr3_length: 14

cdr3_nt: TGTGCCACCTGGGGATCGGGGGGGCCTGGGTATTATAAGAAACTCTTT
cdr3_aa: CATWGSGGPGYYKKLF
clone_size: NA
j_call: TRGJ1/TRGJ2
v_call: TRGV8
cdr3_length: 16

cdr3_nt: TGTGCACCTGGTTATTATTATAAGAAACTCTTT
cdr3_aa: CAPGYYYKKLF
clone_size: NA
j_call: TRGJ1/TRGJ2
v_call: TRGV4
cdr3_length: 11

cdr3_nt: TGTGCACCTGGGATAAAAGATTATTATAAGAAACTCTTT
cdr3_aa: CAPGIKDYYKKLF
clone_size: NA
j_call: TRGJ1/TRGJ2
v_call: TRGV8
cdr3_length: 13

cdr3_nt: TGTGCCACCTGGGACAGGCACGTAGTCTATAAGAAACTCTTT
cdr3_aa: CATWDRHVVYKKLF
clone_size: NA
j_call: TRGJ1/TRGJ2
v_call: TRGV5
cdr3_length: 14

cdr3_nt: TGTGCCCACCTGGGATCGGGGGGGCCTGGGTATTATAAGAAACTCTTT
cdr3_aa: CAHLGSGGPGYYKKLF
clone_size: NA
j_call: TRGJ1/TRGJ2
v_call: TRGV8
cdr3_length: 16

cdr3_nt: TGTGCTGCGGGTGGTTGGTTCAAGATATTT
cdr3_aa: CAAGGWFKIF
clone_size: few
j_call: TRGJP1
v_call: TRGV10
cdr3_length: 10

cdr3_nt: TGTGCCACCTGGGTACCTCATAAGAAACTCTTT
cdr3_aa: CATWVPHKKLF
clone_size: NA
j_call: TRGJ1/TRGJ2
v_call: TRGV8
cdr3_length: 11

cdr3_nt: TGTGCCACCTGGGGCCTAGGGGGTGGTGATTGGATCAAGACGTTT
cdr3_aa: CATWGLGGGDWIKTF
clone_size: NA
j_call: TRGJP2
v_call: TRGV3
cdr3_length: 15

cdr3_nt: TGTGCTGCGTGGGGGCCCCGAGGTACCACTGGTTGGTTCAAGATATTT
cdr3_aa: CAAWGPRGTTGWFKIF
clone_size: NA
j_call: TRGJP1
v_call: TRGV10
cdr3_length: 16

cdr3_nt: TGTGCCTTGTGGACTACCGAGAGGATTATAAAGAAACTCTTT
cdr3_aa: CALWTTERIIKKLF
clone_size: once
j_call: TRGJ1/TRGJ2
v_call: TRGV9
cdr3_length: 14

cdr3_nt: TGTGCCCACCTGGGTGAACTGCGCCTAATTTCGAATTATTATAAGAAACTCTTT
cdr3_aa: CAHLGELRLISNYYKKLF
clone_size: NA
j_call: TRGJ1/TRGJ2
v_call: TRGV4
cdr3_length: 18

cdr3_nt: TGTGCCTTGTGGGAGTGCCATTATAAGAAACTCTTT
cdr3_aa: CALWECHYKKLF
clone_size: NA
j_call: TRGJ1/TRGJ2
v_call: TRGV9
cdr3_length: 12

cdr3_nt: TGTGCCACCTGGGACAGGCCGCTTGGTTGGTTCAAGATATTT
cdr3_aa: CATWDRPLGWFKIF
clone_size: hyperexpanded
j_call: TRGJP1
v_call: TRGV3
cdr3_length: 14

cdr3_nt: TGTGCACCTGGGACGGTCCTTGGTCGGGGGATGAATAAGAAACTCTTT
cdr3_aa: CAPGTVLGRGMNKKLF
clone_size: NA
j_call: TRGJ1/TRGJ2
v_call: TRGV2
cdr3_length: 16

cdr3_nt: TGTGCCACCTGGGATAAGGGATTTTGTATTATTAAGAAACTCTTT
cdr3_aa: CATWDKGFCIIKKLF
clone_size: NA
j_call: TRGJ1/TRGJ2
v_call: TRGV8
cdr3_length: 15